This TCR beta chain originates from a study of vaccination and CD4 T cells after COVID-19. Study background: The study drew post-COVID samples a median approximately 100 days after diagnosis (range 35 to 161).

Specified time point: late sampling 161 to 241 days after vaccination in a few convalescent patients. The treatment here: roughly 10-day PBMC culture with coronavirus spike peptide pools or control peptides (ViraFEST assay). In the ViraFEST assay, peptide-pool expansion preceded TCR sequencing of expanded clonotypes. PBMC cultures, at approximately 2 million cells per well, received approximately 10 IU/ml IL-2 and around 9.6 ug/ml peptide pools. With respect to this clonotype: Antigen specificity is unknown.

Trimming took 2 bases from V and 0 from J, leaving 9 bases between them. This CDR3 region has 15 residues. Germline V lookup: CDR1 MRHNA, CDR2 SNTAGT. The Oncomine TCR Beta short-read assay sequenced DNA from cultured CD4+ T cells. TCRdb used MiXCR to reprocess the PCR reads, holding one entry per CDR3 protein. The table records around 20,000 distinct CDR3 sequences, around two fifths of them present only once. Study findings and constraints: A median of around 86% of reactive clones, in convalescent patients, became evident only post-vaccination.

The chain uses TRBV6-4 and TRBJ2-3; maybe TRBD2 (6 bases). This TCR was sampled from a human donor who had recovered from COVID-19. Sequenced here: CD4+ T cells from blood, cultured in vitro, sampled about 7 months after SARS-CoV-2 vaccination. The CDR3, as DNA: TGTGCCAGCAGTGACACCGCGGGGAGCACAGATACGCAGTATTTT. Translated: CASSDTAGSTDTQYF.